This T cell receptor beta chain was identified during a study of spatial heterogeneity in lung cancer. Across the whole study: The cohort: some 73 early-stage, untreated non-small cell lung cancer patients. Available follow-up PBMC samples were sequenced, at a median of approximately two years post-resection. Across the raw uncorrected reads, a unique TCR and UMI combination was observed, on average, more than ten times. Study results and caveats: Detection of ubiquitous tumor TCRs in blood was higher at resection than follow-up.

Deletions cut 6 bases from V and 6 bases from J, with 11 bases between. Germline CDR1 and CDR2: LGHNT and FRNRAP. There are 12 residues in the CDR3. Time point here: blood at routine non-recurrence follow-up after resection. In the case of this clonotype: Its antigen is unidentified.

Using its own MiXCR run on the 5' RACE reads, TCRdb lists one record per CDR3 protein. The profile shows approximately 17,000 distinct CDR3 sequences, over 15% of them singletons. Sequencing used PBMCs, obtained at follow-up. V usage is TRBV12-5 and J usage is TRBJ1-1; no clear D gene. This receptor was obtained from a male donor with early-stage non-small cell lung cancer. This CDR3 reads CASGLKGSEAFF. CDR3 DNA: TGTGCTAGTGGCTTGAAGGGCTCTGAAGCTTTCTTT.